This T cell receptor (beta chain) was documented in a study of T cell responses to AZD1222 COVID-19 vaccine. Germline CDR1 MRHNA, CDR2 SNTAGT. V dropped 4 bases and J dropped 6 bases, with 6 bases sitting between them. The length of the CDR3 is 11 residues. Using immunoSEQ multiplex PCR, the repertoire was profiled, and TCRdb retains in-frame clones only, with some absent. This table has some 82,000 clones, about 87% appearing once. Study-wide results and caveats: Targets within unmutated variant regions were reportedly found for nearly half of spike-specific TCRs. Most donors were white British and more were female, and clonal diversity was possibly underestimated.

Of note for this clone: Its antigen is not identified.

Sequenced material: peripheral blood, taken on day 0 of AZD1222 vaccination. The rearrangement joins TRBV6-4 to TRBJ1-1, with D possibly being TRBD1 (5 bases). This TCR was sampled from an adult in good health. CDR3 DNA: TGTGCCAGCAGTGGAGGGGCTGAAGCTTTCTTT. This codes for CASSGGAEAFF.